Presented here are 8 T cell receptor beta chains from one specimen sequenced in a study of blood T cell repertoires in COVID-19 (dated by TCRdb to 2020 to 2022). The library came from the immunoSEQ multiplex PCR assay. Not all clones reach the TCRdb copy of this immuneACCESS table, which keeps in-frame sequences only. Checked studies attribute under half of the gap to unresolved V genes and leave the rest unexplained. Counted in this sample were approximately 90,000 clones; approximately 80% of them appeared once. Roughly 50% of the sample lies in the top ten. Sequencing was done on a sample of peripheral blood. These receptors came from a human donor in a cohort sampled during active COVID-19.

The J gene is TRBJ2-3, the V gene TRBV7-2; D uncertain. This CDR3 region has 11 residues. Trimming removed 3 bases at V and 6 bases at J, with 4 bases between. Germline CDR1 and CDR2: SGHTA and FQGNSA. The CDR3 sequence is CASSLSDTQYF. In DNA form, the CDR3 reads TGTGCCAGCAGCTTGAGCGATACGCAGTATTTT.

The chain combines TRBV7-9 with TRBJ1-6; D perhaps matches TRBD1 (6 bases). Trimming took off 3 bases at V and 9 bases at J, with 15 bases between the two ends. CDR1 is SEHNR, CDR2 FQNEAQ, per germline (reference sequence). This CDR3 has 15 residues. CDR3 nucleotides: TGTGCCAGCAGCTTGGAAGGGGGTCGCGGTTCACCCCTCCACTTT. Translating it yields CASSLEGGRGSPLHF. Full variable domain (missing parts from reference TRBV7-9 and TRBJ1-6): DTGVSQNPRHKITKRGQNVTFRCDPISEHNRLYWYRQTLGQGPEFLTYFQNEAQLEKSRLLSDRFSAERPKGSFSTLEIQRTEQGDSAMYLCASSLEGGRGSPLHFGNGTRLTVT.

This chain uses TRBV7-8 with TRBJ2-1; TRBD1 might be the D (6 bases). Per germline, CDR1 SGHVS and CDR2 FQNEAQ. This CDR3 region has 14 residues. The ends were cut back, 5 bases at V and 1 base at J, with 9 bases in the middle. This chain's CDR3 is CASSQGQSYNEQFF. CDR3 nucleotides: TGTGCCAGCAGCCAAGGACAGTCCTACAATGAGCAGTTCTTC.

Only a few counts were recorded for this clone. The rearrangement joins TRBV7-8 to TRBJ2-7; maybe TRBD2 (6 bases). The CDR3 contains 16 residues. Trimming left V 4 bases short and J 3 bases short, with 19 bases between. Germline V lookup: CDR1 SGHVS, CDR2 FQNEAQ. The CDR3 is CASSSLGAGGIYEQYF. CDR3 DNA: TGTGCCAGCAGCTCGCTTGGGGCTGGAGGGATCTACGAGCAGTACTTC.

The chain joins TRBV4-1 to TRBJ2-7; 8 bases agree with TRBD1. The length of the CDR3 is 15 residues. Germline V gene data show CDR1 as MGHRA and CDR2 as YSYEKL. Trimming cost V 1 base and J 5 bases; bases outside gene matches: 7. The CDR3 DNA follows: TGCGCCAGCAGCCAAGGGACCGACAGGGGTAACGAGCAGTACTTC. Translation: CASSQGTDRGNEQYF.

This clone showed up just once. The rearrangement uses TRBV2 and TRBJ2-5; 9 bases fit TRBD1. Per germline, CDR1 SNHLY and CDR2 FYNNEI. J lost 5 bases, V lost 4 bases, and 2 bases had no gene match. The CDR3 has 13 residues. For the CDR3, the DNA is TGTGCCAGCAGTGTTGGGACAGGGGAGACCCAGTACTTC. It specifies CASSVGTGETQYF. Complete variable domain (other parts from reference TRBV2 and TRBJ2-5): EPEVTQTPSHQVTQMGQEVILRCVPISNHLYFYWYRQILGQKVEFLVSFYNNEISEKSEIFDDQFSVERPDGSNFTLKIRSTKLEDSAMYFCASSVGTGETQYFGPGTRLLVL.

Only a few counts were recorded for this clone. This chain uses TRBV18 with TRBJ2-1, with 10 positions matching TRBD2. CDR1 KGHSH and CDR2 LQKENI come from the germline V gene. With V trimmed by 3 bases and J by 10 bases, 9 bases remained unmatched. The CDR3 contains 15 residues. The CDR3 loop reads CASSPGLAKQKEQFF. Written as DNA, the CDR3 is TGTGCCAGCTCACCGGGACTAGCGAAACAAAAGGAGCAGTTCTTC.

The chain uses TRBV3-1 (or the pseudogene TRBV3-2) and TRBJ2-3; TRBD2 agrees at 10 bases. This CDR3 is 16 amino acids long. Trimming took 6 bases from V and 4 from J; bases not matched to a gene: 10. The V gene's germline CDR1 is LGHDT and CDR2 YNNKEL (reference sequence). CDR3 nucleotide sequence: TGTGCCAGCAGTCTCCGGGTAGCGGGAGGTTCAGATACGCAGTATTTT. Its translation: CASSLRVAGGSDTQYF.